This TCR beta chain was identified during a study of cytomegalovirus exposure and HLA in healthy donors. Looking at the study overall: Among the approximately 400 donors who were genotyped, about 80% fell in the genetic ancestry cluster that is associated with self-reported Caucasian donors.

The PCR was carried out with 60 Vbeta primers and 13 Jbeta primers. TCRdb's table, derived via immunoSEQ multiplex PCR, lists solely in-frame clones and lacks some. The data show 110,000 or so clones, 82% seen once. The CDR3 has 15 residues. The V end lost 4 bases, the J end lost 4 bases, and 16 bases lay between the germline ends. Germline CDR1 and CDR2: MGHRA and YSYEKL. This chain links TRBV4-1 with TRBJ1-2; no clear D. Sequencing was performed on PBMCs. The clonotype originates from a woman under 30 in good health and CMV-seronegative. CDR3 region: CASSPTLVVFYGYTF. The CDR3 DNA sequence: TGCGCCAGCAGCCCAACGCTAGTTGTTTTCTATGGCTACACCTTC.